These T cell receptor beta chains were read from a single sample in a study of neurological immune-mediated disorders. TCRdb re-derived calls from the 5' RACE reads in MiXCR, one entry per CDR3 protein. The sample has 50,000 to 60,000 distinct CDR3 sequences, 2% to 2.5% seen once. The sample comprised PBMCs. These receptors all come from a middle-aged man with multiple sclerosis. Each CDR3 is given with its conserved first and last residue. The D gene is left open where the match is weak. Clone size is stated in some rows and not others, as once, few, many or a class when expanded.

CDR3: CAISETEMRNTIYF
DNA: TGTGCCATCAGTGAAACGGAAATGAGAAACACCATATATTTT
J: TRBJ1-3
length: 14
D: .
V: TRBV10-3
size: few

CDR3: CASSLTTGTTYEQYF
DNA: TGTGCCAGCAGCTTAACAACAGGGACGACCTACGAGCAGTACTTC
J: TRBJ2-7
length: 15
D: .
V: TRBV7-2
size: many

CDR3: CSASQVAFYNEQFF
DNA: TGCAGTGCTAGTCAGGTGGCTTTCTACAATGAGCAGTTCTTC
J: TRBJ2-1
length: 14
D: .
V: TRBV20-1
size: many

CDR3: CASSEINPGRYEQYF
DNA: TGTGCCAGCAGTGAAATTAATCCAGGGAGGTACGAGCAGTACTTC
J: TRBJ2-7
length: 15
D: .
V: TRBV6-1
size: .

CDR3: CSARDPLAGGRTGELFF
DNA: TGCAGTGCTAGAGATCCTCTAGCGGGGGGCCGTACCGGGGAGCTGTTTTTT
J: TRBJ2-2
length: 17
D: TRBD2
V: TRBV20-1
size: many

CDR3: CASSLAGGFGYTF
DNA: TGCGCCAGCAGCTTGGCAGGGGGCTTTGGCTACACCTTC
J: TRBJ1-2
length: 13
D: TRBD1
V: TRBV5-1
size: many

CDR3: CASSWGPGRGYTF
DNA: TGTGCCAGCAGTTGGGGTCCCGGTAGGGGCTACACCTTC
J: TRBJ1-2
length: 13
D: .
V: TRBV12-3/TRBV12-4
size: many

CDR3: CASIMDRARTEAFF
DNA: TGTGCCAGCATCATGGACAGGGCTAGGACTGAAGCTTTCTTT
J: TRBJ1-1
length: 14
D: TRBD1
V: TRBV6-2/TRBV6-3
size: many

CDR3: CASSSSLEALHF
DNA: TGTGCCAGCAGTTCCTCATTAGAGGCCCTCCACTTT
J: TRBJ1-6
length: 12
D: .
V: TRBV6-2/TRBV6-3
size: many

CDR3: CASSSGLNQPQHF
DNA: TGTGCCAGCAGCTCGGGACTCAATCAGCCCCAGCATTTT
J: TRBJ1-5
length: 13
D: .
V: TRBV9
size: many

CDR3: CASTDRGNEKLFF
DNA: TGTGCCAGCACGGACAGGGGTAATGAAAAACTGTTTTTT
J: TRBJ1-4
length: 13
D: TRBD1
V: TRBV6-5
size: many

CDR3: CSARGSSGTGKTQNF
DNA: TGCAGTGCTAGAGGTTCCTCAGGGACGGGTAAGACCCAGAATTTT
J: TRBJ1-5
length: 15
D: .
V: TRBV20-1
size: few

CDR3: CSAPIAGNTEAFF
DNA: TGCAGCGCCCCCATCGCGGGGAACACTGAAGCTTTCTTT
J: TRBJ1-1
length: 13
D: .
V: TRBV29-1
size: many

CDR3: CSATDDYGYTF
DNA: TGCAGCGCCACGGACGACTATGGCTACACCTTC
J: TRBJ1-2
length: 11
D: .
V: TRBV29-1
size: many

CDR3: CASSGGQGGDIQYF
DNA: TGCGCCAGCAGCGGGGGACAGGGAGGGGACATTCAGTACTTC
J: TRBJ2-4
length: 14
D: TRBD1
V: TRBV5-1
size: many

CDR3: CASSPGQGKEKLFF
DNA: TGTGCCAGCTCACCGGGACAGGGGAAAGAAAAACTGTTTTTT
J: TRBJ1-4
length: 14
D: TRBD1
V: TRBV3-1
size: many

CDR3: CASSYNFQGGGGPYEQYF
DNA: TGTGCCAGCAGTTACAATTTTCAAGGAGGCGGGGGTCCGTACGAGCAGTACTTC
J: TRBJ2-7
length: 18
D: TRBD2
V: TRBV6-5
size: many

CDR3: CASSFGTTGLNEQYF
DNA: TGCGCCAGCAGCTTCGGGACGACAGGGCTCAACGAGCAGTACTTC
J: TRBJ2-7
length: 15
D: TRBD1
V: TRBV5-1
size: many

CDR3: CASSPREGAGELFF
DNA: TGTGCCAGCTCACCACGTGAAGGGGCCGGGGAGCTGTTTTTT
J: TRBJ2-2
length: 14
D: .
V: TRBV18
size: many

CDR3: CSASPGTTYNEQFF
DNA: TGCAGTGCTAGCCCCGGGACGACCTACAATGAGCAGTTCTTC
J: TRBJ2-1
length: 14
D: .
V: TRBV20-1
size: many

CDR3: CASTGTGRQYF
DNA: TGTGCCAGCACTGGGACAGGGAGGCAGTATTTT
J: TRBJ2-3
length: 11
D: TRBD1
V: TRBV27
size: many

CDR3: CASSMTRGDQPQHF
DNA: TGTGCCAGTAGTATGACGCGGGGAGATCAGCCCCAGCATTTT
J: TRBJ1-5
length: 14
D: .
V: TRBV19
size: many

CDR3: CASSYAGRPEAFF
DNA: TGTGCCAGCAGTTACGCAGGGCGCCCTGAAGCTTTCTTT
J: TRBJ1-1
length: 13
D: .
V: TRBV6-2/TRBV6-3
size: many